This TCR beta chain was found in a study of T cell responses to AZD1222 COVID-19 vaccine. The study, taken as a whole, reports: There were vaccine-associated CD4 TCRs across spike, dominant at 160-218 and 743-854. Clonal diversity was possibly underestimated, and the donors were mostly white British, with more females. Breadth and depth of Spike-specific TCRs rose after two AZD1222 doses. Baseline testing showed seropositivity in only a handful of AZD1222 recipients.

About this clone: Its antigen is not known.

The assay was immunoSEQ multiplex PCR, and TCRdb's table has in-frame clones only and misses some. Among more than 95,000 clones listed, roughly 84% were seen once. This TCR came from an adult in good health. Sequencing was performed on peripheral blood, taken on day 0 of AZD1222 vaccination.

The CDR3 sequence is CASSVAGRTSTDTQYF. In DNA, the CDR3 is TGTGCCAGCAGCGTAGCAGGTAGGACTAGCACAGATACGCAGTATTTT. V usage is TRBV9 and J usage is TRBJ2-3; TRBD2 might be the D (5 bases). From germline, CDR1 is SGDLS and CDR2 YYNGEE. Trimming removed 0 bases at V and 0 bases at J, with 11 bases between. The CDR3 loop spans 16 amino acids.